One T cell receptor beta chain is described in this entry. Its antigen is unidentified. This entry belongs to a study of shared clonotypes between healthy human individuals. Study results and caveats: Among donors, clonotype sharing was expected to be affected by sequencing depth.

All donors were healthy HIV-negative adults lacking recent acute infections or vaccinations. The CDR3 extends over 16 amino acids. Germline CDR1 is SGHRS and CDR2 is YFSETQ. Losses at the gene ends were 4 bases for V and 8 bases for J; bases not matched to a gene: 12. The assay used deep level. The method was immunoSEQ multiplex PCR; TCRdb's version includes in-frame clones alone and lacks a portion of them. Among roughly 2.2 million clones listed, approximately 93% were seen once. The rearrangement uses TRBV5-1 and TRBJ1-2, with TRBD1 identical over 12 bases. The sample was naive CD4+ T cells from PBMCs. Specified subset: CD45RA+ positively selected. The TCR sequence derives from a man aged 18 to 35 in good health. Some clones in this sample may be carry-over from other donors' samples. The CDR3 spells CASSPGTGGDGSGYTF. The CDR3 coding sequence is TGCGCCAGCAGCCCCGGGACAGGGGGCGATGGTTCCGGCTACACCTTC.